These 25 T cell receptor beta chains share one sample of origin, sequenced in a study of T cell responses to AZD1222 COVID-19 vaccine. The method was immunoSEQ multiplex PCR; TCRdb's version includes in-frame clones alone and lacks a portion of them. The data hold more than 100,000 clones, with around nine tenths observed a single time. The material sequenced was peripheral blood, taken on day 0 of AZD1222 vaccination. These receptors were obtained from an adult in good health.

The J gene is TRBJ2-5, the V gene TRBV10-1; TRBD2 matches 7 bases. The germline V gene encodes CDR1 WNHNN and CDR2 SYGVQD (reference sequence). This CDR3 contains 15 residues. The junction had 9 bases not matched to a gene; V was cut back by 8 bases and J by 0 bases. CDR3 DNA: TGCGCCAGCGCCGGGGGGAAGGGAGACCAAGAGACCCAGTACTTC. Its translation is CASAGGKGDQETQYF.

The CDR3 protein is CASSLAGQYNEQFF. In DNA, the CDR3 is TGCGCCAGCAGCTTGGCCGGACAGTACAATGAGCAGTTCTTC. The rearrangement uses TRBV5-1 and TRBJ2-1, with D perhaps TRBD1 (6 bases). V shed 0 bases and J shed 4 bases, with 8 bases lying between them. The CDR3 is 14 residues long. The germline gives CDR1 SGHRS, CDR2 YFSETQ.

In DNA form, the CDR3 reads TGTGCCAGCAGTCGAGGGAAGGCGGGAGGATATAAGGGGGACATTCAGTACTTC. Protein product: CASSRGKAGGYKGDIQYF. The chain has TRBV27 and TRBJ2-4, with 8 bases aligning to TRBD2. The CDR3 runs 18 residues. Germline trimming cut 5 bases from V and 8 bases from J; bases unmatched to any gene: 20. Germline V gene sequence: CDR1 MNHEY, CDR2 SMNVEV (reference sequence).

The rearrangement joins TRBV27 to TRBJ1-2, with D possibly being TRBD1 (6 bases). Germline V gene lookup returns CDR1 MNHEY and CDR2 SMNVEV (reference sequence). The CDR3 is 15 residues long. Trimming removed 2 bases at V and 8 bases at J, with 18 bases between. As DNA, the CDR3 is TGTGCCAGCAGTTTAGGGGGGGCCCTTGCCGGAGGCTACACCTTC. Residues: CASSLGGALAGGYTF.

The rearrangement joins TRBV2 to TRBJ2-6; the D call may be TRBD1 or TRBD2 (5 bases each). There are 15 residues in the CDR3. The germline V gene encodes CDR1 SNHLY and CDR2 FYNNEI. V was trimmed by 7 bases and J by 0 bases, leaving 10 bases between them. CDR3 bases: TGTGCCAGCATCGAGGGGCTCTCTGGGGCCAACGTCCTGACTTTC. Translated: CASIEGLSGANVLTF.

The gene calls are TRBV19 and TRBJ2-3; TRBD2 matches at 7 bases. The CDR3 loop spans 14 amino acids. Per the germline V gene, CDR1 is LNHDA and CDR2 is SQIVND (reference sequence). V lost 5 bases and J lost 5; bases outside the gene matches: 7. The CDR3 bases are TGTGCCAGTAGTCCTCGGGAGGATAAAGATACGCAGTATTTT. Residues: CASSPREDKDTQYF. Filled out from reference TRBV19 and TRBJ2-3, the complete variable domain reads DGGITQSPKYLFRKEGQNVTLSCEQNLNHDAMYWYRQDPGQGLRLIYYSQIVNDFQKGDIAEGYSVSREKKESFPLTVTSAQKNPTAFYLCASSPREDKDTQYFGPGTRLTVL.

The rearrangement joins TRBV27 to TRBJ2-3; 9 bases map to TRBD1. With V trimmed by 8 bases and J by 2 bases, 11 bases remained unmatched. Looked up from germline, CDR1 is MNHEY and CDR2 is SMNVEV (reference sequence). The CDR3 spans 16 residues. The CDR3 nucleotides read TGTGCCAGCGCAAGAGGGGGACAGGGTTTCACAGATACGCAGTATTTT. Translating gives CASARGGQGFTDTQYF.

This clone was seen just once. V usage is TRBV19 and J usage is TRBJ1-3, with D perhaps TRBD1 (5 bases). Per germline, CDR1 LNHDA and CDR2 SQIVND (reference sequence). CDR3 length: 14 residues. Trimming removed 4 bases at V and 0 bases at J, with 7 bases between. CDR3 protein: CASSTGLSGNTIYF. The DNA of the CDR3 is TGTGCCAGTAGTACGGGGCTCTCTGGAAACACCATATATTTT. The full variable domain, rest sourced from reference TRBV19 and TRBJ1-3, is DGGITQSPKYLFRKEGQNVTLSCEQNLNHDAMYWYRQDPGQGLRLIYYSQIVNDFQKGDIAEGYSVSREKKESFPLTVTSAQKNPTAFYLCASSTGLSGNTIYFGEGSWLTVV.

The J gene is TRBJ2-7, the V gene TRBV30, with 10 bases aligning to TRBD2. Germline V CDR1 and CDR2: GTSNPN, SVGIG (reference sequence). This CDR3 is 13 amino acids long. Losses at the gene ends were 1 base for V and 6 bases for J; bases not matched to a gene: 3. CDR3 region: CAWSASGSSEQYF. For the CDR3, the DNA is TGTGCCTGGAGTGCTAGCGGGAGTAGCGAGCAGTACTTC.

The chain is built from TRBV28 and TRBJ1-1; D is undetermined. The CDR3 has 12 amino acids. Germline loops: CDR1 MDHEN, CDR2 SYDVKM. V was cut by 6 bases and J by 5 bases, with 10 bases left in between. In DNA form, the CDR3 reads TGTGCCAGCAGGCGGCGTCCTACTGAAGCTTTCTTT. It specifies CASRRRPTEAFF.

DNA for the CDR3: TGTGCCTGGAACAGGGCCCACGAGCAGTACTTC. Translating it yields CAWNRAHEQYF. The rearrangement uses TRBV30 and TRBJ2-7, with D possibly matching TRBD1 (6 bases). Trimming stripped 4 bases from V and 5 bases from J, with 9 bases between. CDR1 is GTSNPN, CDR2 SVGIG, per germline (reference sequence). The CDR3 covers 11 residues.

The CDR3 nucleotides read TGTGCCAGCAGCAACCAGCTCGGTGCGCAGTACTTC. It specifies CASSNQLGAQYF. The V gene is TRBV3-1 (or the pseudogene TRBV3-2), the J gene TRBJ2-7; D is uncertain. Germline V gene lookup returns CDR1 LGHDT and CDR2 YNNKEL (reference sequence). The CDR3 length is 12 residues. Between the trimmed V and J ends, which lost 5 bases and 9 bases, there was a span of 14 bases.

The J gene is TRBJ1-1, the V gene TRBV30, with 7 bases lining up with TRBD1. This CDR3 contains 11 residues. The V segment lost 0 bases and the J segment 11 bases; nucleotides outside the gene matches: 3. Germline assignment: CDR1 GTSNPN and CDR2 SVGIG (reference sequence). CDR3 loop: CAWSVGGDAFF. CDR3 DNA: TGTGCCTGGAGTGTAGGGGGCGACGCTTTCTTT.

The chain couples TRBV7-8 to TRBJ2-2; 7 bases align to TRBD1. J gave up 5 bases and V 5 bases, and 8 bases lay outside the gene matches. The length of the CDR3 is 15 residues. Germline CDR1 is SGHVS and CDR2 is FQNEAQ. CDR3 nucleotides: TGTGCCAGCAGCAGACAGGGAATTGTAACCGGGGAGCTGTTTTTT. Residues: CASSRQGIVTGELFF. Drawing the rest from reference TRBV7-8 and TRBJ2-2, the complete variable domain is GAGVSQSPRYKVAKRGQDVALRCDPISGHVSLFWYQQALGQGPEFLTYFQNEAQLDKSGLPSDRFFAERPEGSVSTLKIQRTQQEDSAVYLCASSRQGIVTGELFFGEGSRLTVL.

This chain links TRBV9 with TRBJ2-7; 10 nucleotides line up with TRBD2. The CDR3 runs to 14 residues. Germline CDR1 is SGDLS and CDR2 is YYNGEE. After removal of 2 bases from V and 4 bases from J, the junction contained 3 bases not matched to a gene. The CDR3 reads CASSVSSGSYEQYF. In nucleotides, the CDR3 is TGTGCCAGCAGCGTTTCTAGCGGGAGTTACGAGCAGTACTTC.

V usage is TRBV28 and J usage is TRBJ2-7; D gene ambiguous. V gave up 3 bases and J gave up 4 bases, with 10 bases separating them. This CDR3 has 13 residues. Germline lookup yields CDR1 MDHEN and CDR2 SYDVKM. The CDR3 nucleotides read TGTGCCAGCAGTTTCTCCAACAGATACGAGCAGTACTTC. Its protein product is CASSFSNRYEQYF.

The V call is TRBV11-2, the J call TRBJ1-2; 7 bases agree with TRBD1. This CDR3 contains 13 residues. Losses at the gene ends were 5 bases for V and 8 bases for J; bases not matched to a gene: 8. CDR1 and CDR2 from the germline V gene are SGHAT and FQNNGV. CDR3 sequence (DNA): TGTGCCAGCAGCCTCCGACAGGGTGAGGGCTACACCTTC. Translating it yields CASSLRQGEGYTF. Combining the CDR3 with reference TRBV11-2 and TRBJ1-2 gives the whole variable domain EAGVAQSPRYKIIEKRQSVAFWCNPISGHATLYWYQQILGQGPKLLIQFQNNGVVDDSQLPKDRFSAERLKGVDSTLKIQPAKLEDSAVYLCASSLRQGEGYTFGSGTRLTVV.

The V and J genes are TRBV11-2 and TRBJ2-7, with 7 bases aligning to TRBD1. The J segment lost 3 bases and the V segment lost 5 bases, leaving 7 bases of the junction unmatched. This CDR3 comprises 14 residues. CDR1 is SGHAT, CDR2 FQNNGV, per germline. The CDR3 loop is CASSPPGQSYEQYF. The CDR3 DNA is TGTGCCAGCAGCCCACCGGGACAGAGCTACGAGCAGTACTTC.

With regard to this clone: One end of the junction is discordant with germline, which a read error may explain. This chain connects TRBV15 to TRBJ1-1; D gene ambiguous. The CDR3 has 13 residues. CDR1 and CDR2 (germline): LNHNV, YYDKDF (reference sequence). The DNA of the CDR3 is TGTGCCACCAGCAGAGATTGGGCTATGAAGCTGATCTTT. Protein sequence: CATSRDWAMKLIF.

This rearrangement joins TRBV19 to TRBJ1-5; D unresolved. Between the trimmed V and J ends, which lost 1 base and 2 bases, there was a span of 12 bases. The CDR3 spans 16 residues. Germline CDR1 reads LNHDA; CDR2 reads SQIVND (reference sequence). CDR3 nucleotide sequence: TGTGCCAGTAGTATAGCGGGGAGGATCGGCAATCAGCCCCAGCATTTT. Amino acid sequence: CASSIAGRIGNQPQHF. The full variable domain, completed using reference TRBV19 and TRBJ1-5, is DGGITQSPKYLFRKEGQNVTLSCEQNLNHDAMYWYRQDPGQGLRLIYYSQIVNDFQKGDIAEGYSVSREKKESFPLTVTSAQKNPTAFYLCASSIAGRIGNQPQHFGDGTRLSIL.

The sample holds a few counts of this clone. This chain connects TRBV7-2 to TRBJ2-7; 8 bases agree with TRBD1. Unmatched junction bases numbered 4, after V lost 4 bases and J lost 2 bases. Germline CDR1 and CDR2: SGHTA and FQGNSA. This CDR3 is 14 amino acids long. CDR3 protein: CASSSRQGTYEQYF. The CDR3 DNA follows: TGTGCCAGCAGCTCCCGACAGGGGACCTACGAGCAGTACTTC.

This chain connects TRBV18 to TRBJ1-4, with 7 bases lining up with TRBD1. Germline trimming cut 3 bases from V and 3 bases from J; bases unmatched to any gene: 7. Germline assignment: CDR1 KGHSH and CDR2 LQKENI. The CDR3 consists of 16 residues. The CDR3 coding sequence is TGTGCCAGCTCACCCAGACAGGGAATGTCTAATGAAAAACTGTTTTTT. Protein: CASSPRQGMSNEKLFF.

The rearrangement links TRBV9 to TRBJ1-6; 8 bases agree with TRBD1. Germline CDR1 SGDLS, CDR2 YYNGEE. Trimming took 7 bases from V and 6 from J; bases not matched to a gene: 3. This CDR3 is 13 amino acids long. DNA of the CDR3: TGTGCCAGCCAGACAGGGGTTAATTCACCCCTCCACTTT. Its translation is CASQTGVNSPLHF.

The chain combines TRBV30 with TRBJ2-1; TRBD2 aligns across 10 bases. V lost 4 bases to trimming and J lost 6 bases; unmatched junction nucleotides: 6. CDR1 and CDR2 (germline): GTSNPN, SVGIG (reference sequence). The CDR3 has 14 residues. CDR3 bases: TGTGCCTGGAACTCTGGACTAGCGGCCAATGAGCAGTTCTTC. This gives the protein CAWNSGLAANEQFF.

This rearrangement joins TRBV6-9 to TRBJ2-1; D not resolved. CDR1 is MNHGY and CDR2 is SVAAGI in the germline V gene. V lost 0 bases and J 14 bases, leaving 11 bases between the germline ends. The CDR3 sequence is 12 residues long. CDR3 DNA sequence: TGTGCCAGCAGTTATTCTGGAGATTGCGAGTTCTTC. This sequence encodes CASSYSGDCEFF.